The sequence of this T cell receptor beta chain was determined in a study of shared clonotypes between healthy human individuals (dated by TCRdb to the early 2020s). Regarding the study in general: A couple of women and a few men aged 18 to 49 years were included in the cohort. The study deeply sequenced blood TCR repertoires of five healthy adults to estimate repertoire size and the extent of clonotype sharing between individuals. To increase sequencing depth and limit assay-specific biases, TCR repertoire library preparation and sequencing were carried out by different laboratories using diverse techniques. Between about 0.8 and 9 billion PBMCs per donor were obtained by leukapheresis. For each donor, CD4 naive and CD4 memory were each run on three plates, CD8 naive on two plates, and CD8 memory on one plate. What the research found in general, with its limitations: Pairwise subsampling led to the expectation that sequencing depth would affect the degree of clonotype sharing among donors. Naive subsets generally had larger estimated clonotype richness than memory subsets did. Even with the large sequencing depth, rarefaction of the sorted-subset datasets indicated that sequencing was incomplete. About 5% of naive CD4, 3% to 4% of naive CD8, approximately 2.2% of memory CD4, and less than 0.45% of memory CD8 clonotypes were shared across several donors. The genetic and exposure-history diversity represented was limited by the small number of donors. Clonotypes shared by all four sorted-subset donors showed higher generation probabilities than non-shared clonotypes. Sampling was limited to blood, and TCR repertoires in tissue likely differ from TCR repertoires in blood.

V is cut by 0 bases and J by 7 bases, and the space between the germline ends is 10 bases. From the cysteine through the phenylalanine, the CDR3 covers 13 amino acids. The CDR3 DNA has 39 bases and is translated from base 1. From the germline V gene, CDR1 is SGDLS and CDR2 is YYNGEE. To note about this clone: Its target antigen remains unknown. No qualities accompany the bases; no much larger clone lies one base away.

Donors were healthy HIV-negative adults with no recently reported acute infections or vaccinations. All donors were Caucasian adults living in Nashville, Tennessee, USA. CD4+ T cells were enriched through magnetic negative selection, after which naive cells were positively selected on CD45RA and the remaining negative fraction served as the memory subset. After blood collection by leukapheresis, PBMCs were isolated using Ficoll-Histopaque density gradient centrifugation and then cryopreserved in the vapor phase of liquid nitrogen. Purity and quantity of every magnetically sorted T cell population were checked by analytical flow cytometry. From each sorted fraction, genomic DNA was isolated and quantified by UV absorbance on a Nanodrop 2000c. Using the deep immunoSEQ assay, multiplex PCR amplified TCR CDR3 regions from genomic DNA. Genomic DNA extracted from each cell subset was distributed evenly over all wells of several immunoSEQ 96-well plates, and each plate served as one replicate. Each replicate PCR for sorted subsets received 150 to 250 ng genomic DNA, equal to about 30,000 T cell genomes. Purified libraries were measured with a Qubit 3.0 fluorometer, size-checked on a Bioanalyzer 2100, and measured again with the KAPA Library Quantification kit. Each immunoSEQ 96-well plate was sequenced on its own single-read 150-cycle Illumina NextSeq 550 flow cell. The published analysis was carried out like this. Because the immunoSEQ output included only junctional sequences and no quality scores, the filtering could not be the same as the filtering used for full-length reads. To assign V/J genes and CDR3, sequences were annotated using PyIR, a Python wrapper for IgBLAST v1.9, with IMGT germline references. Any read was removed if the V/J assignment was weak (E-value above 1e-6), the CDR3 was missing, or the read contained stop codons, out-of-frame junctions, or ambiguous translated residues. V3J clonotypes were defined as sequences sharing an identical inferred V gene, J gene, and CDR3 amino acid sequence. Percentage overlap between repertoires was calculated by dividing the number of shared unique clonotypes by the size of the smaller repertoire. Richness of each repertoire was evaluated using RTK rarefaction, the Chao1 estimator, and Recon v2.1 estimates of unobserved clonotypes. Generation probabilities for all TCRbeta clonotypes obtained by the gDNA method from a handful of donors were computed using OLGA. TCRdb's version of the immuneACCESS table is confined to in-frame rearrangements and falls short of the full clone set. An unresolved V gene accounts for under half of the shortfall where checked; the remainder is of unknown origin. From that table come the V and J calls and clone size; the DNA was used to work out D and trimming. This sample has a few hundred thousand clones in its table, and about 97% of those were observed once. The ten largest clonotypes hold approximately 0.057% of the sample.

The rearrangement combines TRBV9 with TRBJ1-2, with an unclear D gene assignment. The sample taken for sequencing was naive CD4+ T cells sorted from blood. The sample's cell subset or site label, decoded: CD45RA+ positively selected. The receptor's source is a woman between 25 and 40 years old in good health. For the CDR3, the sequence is CASSVVPLGGYTF. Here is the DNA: TGTGCCAGCAGCGTAGTCCCTTTGGGTGGCTACACCTTC.